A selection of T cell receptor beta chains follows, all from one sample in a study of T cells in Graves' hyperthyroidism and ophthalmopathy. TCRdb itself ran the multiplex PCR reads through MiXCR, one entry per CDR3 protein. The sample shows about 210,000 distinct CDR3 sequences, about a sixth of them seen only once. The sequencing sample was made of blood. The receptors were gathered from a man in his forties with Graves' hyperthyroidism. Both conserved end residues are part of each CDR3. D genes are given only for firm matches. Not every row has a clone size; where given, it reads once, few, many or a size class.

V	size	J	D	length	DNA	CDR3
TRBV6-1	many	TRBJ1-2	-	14	TGTGCCAGCAGTAGAAACGGTGGAGAATATGGCTACACCTTC	CASSRNGGEYGYTF
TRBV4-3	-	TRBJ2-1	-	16	TGCGCCAGCAGCCAAGCGATGGGGCAGGTGCATTATGAGCAGTTCTTC	CASSQAMGQVHYEQFF
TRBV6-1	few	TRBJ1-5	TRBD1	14	TGTGCCAGCAGGGACAGGGTTCACAATCGGCCCCAGCATTTT	CASRDRVHNRPQHF
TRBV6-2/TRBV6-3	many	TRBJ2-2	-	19	TGTGCCAGCAGTTACGAGTCTTGGGTTGCGGCAGGGGCCACCGGGGAGCTGTTTTTT	CASSYESWVAAGATGELFF
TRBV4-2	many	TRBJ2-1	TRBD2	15	TGTGCCAGCAGCCAAGGGGAGGGATACTACAATGAGCAGTTCTTC	CASSQGEGYYNEQFF
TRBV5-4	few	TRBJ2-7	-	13	TGTGCCACATCCCCTGCAGCCACAGACGAGCAGTACTTC	CATSPAATDEQYF
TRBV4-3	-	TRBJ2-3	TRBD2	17	TGCGCCAGCAGCCAAGATTCCAGCGGGGGCCTCGGCGATACGCAGTATTTT	CASSQDSSGGLGDTQYF
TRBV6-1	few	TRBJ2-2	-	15	TGTGCCAGCAGGGGATCCGGGGTAAACACCGGGGAGCTGTTTTTT	CASRGSGVNTGELFF
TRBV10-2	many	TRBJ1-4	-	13	TGCGCCAGCAGTCCCGGGACATTCGCAAAACTGTTTTTT	CASSPGTFAKLFF
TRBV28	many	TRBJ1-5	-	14	TGTGCCAGCGTAGGTGGAGTTAGCAATCAGCCCCAGCATTTT	CASVGGVSNQPQHF
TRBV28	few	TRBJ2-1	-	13	TGTGCCAGCAGGCAAGGGTGGTACAATGAGCAGTTCTTC	CASRQGWYNEQFF
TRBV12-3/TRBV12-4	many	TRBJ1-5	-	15	TGTGCCAGCAGACCCGGACGGCTGAGCAATCAGCCCCAGCATTTT	CASRPGRLSNQPQHF
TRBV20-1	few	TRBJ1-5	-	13	TGCAGTGCATGGGAGACAGTCCATCAGCCCCAGCATTTT	CSAWETVHQPQHF
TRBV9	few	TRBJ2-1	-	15	TGTGCCAGCAGCGCATCTGCCGGAGGCGACAATGAGCAGTTCTTC	CASSASAGGDNEQFF
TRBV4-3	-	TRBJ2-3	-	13	TGCGCCAGCAGCGCCATCCGCACAGATACGCAGTATTTT	CASSAIRTDTQYF
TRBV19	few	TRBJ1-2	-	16	TGTGCCAGTAGTACCTCGAGCGTGGCGCGGATTGATGGCTACACCTTC	CASSTSSVARIDGYTF
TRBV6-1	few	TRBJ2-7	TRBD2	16	TGTGCCAGCAGTGAACTAGCGGGGGGCATATCCTACGAGCAGTACTTC	CASSELAGGISYEQYF
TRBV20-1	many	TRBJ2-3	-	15	TGCAGTGCTAGAGATCCCAGGGGAGGAACAGATACGCAGTATTTT	CSARDPRGGTDTQYF